The rows below give T cell receptor beta chains drawn from one sample of a study of radiation and T cells in renal cell carcinoma. TCRdb's copy holds only in-frame clones and misses some; the assay was immunoSEQ multiplex PCR. The sample shows about 77,000 clones, around 78% of them seen only once. This specimen consisted of blood, obtained from a patient whose treatment included radiotherapy and nephrectomy. These receptors were taken from a woman aged 60-70 years with renal cell carcinoma. Each CDR3 is given with its conserved first and last residue. A D gene is named only where the DNA matches it firmly. Some rows have no size entry. The others give once, few or many, or a class for an expanded clone.

clone size	J gene	V gene	D gene	CDR3 DNA	CDR3 protein
.	TRBJ2-7	TRBV9	TRBD2	TGTGCCAGCAGCGCTGGGGGGGTTACCTACGAGCAGTACTTC	CASSAGGVTYEQYF
.	TRBJ1-1	TRBV6-6	.	TGTGCCAGCAGCTTATCTGCGGGGAACACTGAAGCTTTCTTT	CASSLSAGNTEAFF
.	TRBJ2-5	TRBV28	.	TGTGCCAGCAGTACCTCCGGTCCGGGGGCAAACCAAGAGACCCAGTACTTC	CASSTSGPGANQETQYF
.	TRBJ2-1	TRBV10-1	TRBD2	TGCGCCAGCAGTCAGCCGGGACTAGGCTCCTACAATGAGCAGTTCTTC	CASSQPGLGSYNEQFF
few	TRBJ2-4	TRBV6-1	.	TGTGCCAGCAGTGAAGGCCCAGGGGCAAACATTCAGTACTTC	CASSEGPGANIQYF
.	TRBJ1-2	TRBV4-2	.	TGTGCCAGCAGCCCCGGGGGGCTTCATGGCTACACCTTC	CASSPGGLHGYTF
.	TRBJ2-2	TRBV7-2	.	TGTGCCAGCAGCGCAAGACTAGGAAACACCGGGGAGCTGTTTTTT	CASSARLGNTGELFF
.	TRBJ1-5	TRBV19	TRBD1	TGTGCCAGTAGTATAAGGGACAGCTATAGCAATCAGCCCCAGCATTTT	CASSIRDSYSNQPQHF
few	TRBJ2-2	TRBV4-1	TRBD2	TGCGCCAGCAGCCTTGTTGGCCTAGCGGACGGGGAGCTGTTTTTT	CASSLVGLADGELFF
few	TRBJ1-1	TRBV9	.	TGTGCCAGCAGCGTAGACGGGCGGGACACTGAAGCTTTCTTT	CASSVDGRDTEAFF
.	TRBJ1-6	TRBV23-1	.	TGCGCCAGCAGTCAATTTCGGGACGACAATTCACCCCTCCACTTT	CASSQFRDDNSPLHF
.	TRBJ2-7	TRBV6-6	TRBD2	TGTGCCAGCAGTTTCGGACTAGCGGGGAGCTCCTACGAGCAGTACTTC	CASSFGLAGSSYEQYF
.	TRBJ2-3	TRBV7-9	.	TGTGCCAGCAGCTTAGGATGGGCAGGTAGCACAGATACGCAGTATTTT	CASSLGWAGSTDTQYF
.	TRBJ1-5	TRBV27	.	TGTGCCAGCCGCGGGGCGCCCGCGGGGACTGATAGCAATCAGCCCCAGCATTTT	CASRGAPAGTDSNQPQHF
.	TRBJ2-1	TRBV6-1	.	TGTGCCAGCCGCTCCGGGGTCAGCTACAATGAGCAGTTCTTC	CASRSGVSYNEQFF
.	TRBJ2-6	TRBV19	.	TGTGCCAGTAGTACCACCTCCTCTGGGGCCAACGTCCTGACTTTC	CASSTTSSGANVLTF
few	TRBJ2-1	TRBV28	.	TGTGCCAGCAGCCAGACAGGCCGCTCCTACAATGAGCAGTTCTTC	CASSQTGRSYNEQFF
.	TRBJ1-5	TRBV7-9	.	TGTGCCAGCAGCGCCGTGTCGGGGACGAATCAGCCCCAGCATTTT	CASSAVSGTNQPQHF
.	TRBJ1-1	TRBV11-2	TRBD1	TGTGCCAGCAGCTTGACAGGGGGGAACACTGAAGCTTTCTTT	CASSLTGGNTEAFF
.	TRBJ1-1	TRBV5-4	.	TGTGCCAGCAGCATACTGACAGTGAACACTGAAGCTTTCTTT	CASSILTVNTEAFF
.	TRBJ1-1	TRBV19	TRBD1	TGTGCCAGTAGTCCCGAGGACAGGGCGGCGAACACTGAAGCTTTCTTT	CASSPEDRAANTEAFF
.	TRBJ2-7	TRBV9	.	TGTGCCAGCAGCGCGCACGGGGGCAGCGAGCAGTACTTC	CASSAHGGSEQYF
.	TRBJ2-7	TRBV7-2	TRBD1	TGTGCCAGCAGCTCGGGACAGAGCTCCTACGAGCAGTACTTC	CASSSGQSSYEQYF
.	TRBJ2-7	TRBV28	.	TGTGCCAGCAGTGGACCCCCGGGAACCTCCTACGAGCAGTACTTC	CASSGPPGTSYEQYF
.	TRBJ2-3	TRBV9	.	TGTGCCAGCAGCGTGGGGGTGGTGGATTTAGATACGCAGTATTTT	CASSVGVVDLDTQYF
.	TRBJ1-4	TRBV19	.	TGTGCCAGTAGTCGTCTGTCGGGGGGCAGAGAAAAACTGTTTTTT	CASSRLSGGREKLFF
.	TRBJ1-2	TRBV28	.	TGTGCCAGCAGTTTATCTAGAGCGTCCAACTATGGCTACACCTTC	CASSLSRASNYGYTF
.	TRBJ1-1	TRBV5-8	.	TGTGCCAGCAGCTTTGGAGCGGCGAACACTGAAGCTTTCTTT	CASSFGAANTEAFF
.	TRBJ2-1	TRBV19	.	TGTGCCAGTAGCGGTCGGGGTAATGAGCAGTTCTTC	CASSGRGNEQFF
.	TRBJ2-7	TRBV27	TRBD2	TGTGCCAGCAGTTTATTGGGGACTAGCGGGATGGGTTCCTACGAGCAGTACTTC	CASSLLGTSGMGSYEQYF
few	TRBJ2-7	TRBV6-1	TRBD2	TGTGCCAGCAGTGCCCCGCCGACTAGCGGGAACCAATACGAGCAGTACTTC	CASSAPPTSGNQYEQYF
once	TRBJ2-3	TRBV9	.	TGTGCCAGCAGCGTCGGGGGACGTAGCACAGATACGCAGTATTTT	CASSVGGRSTDTQYF
.	TRBJ1-5	TRBV19	.	TGTGCCAGTAGTCCGAATGGACAGCCCCAGCATTTT	CASSPNGQPQHF
.	TRBJ2-5	TRBV10-3	TRBD2	TGTGCCATCAGCAGGACTAGCGGGACACAAGAGACCCAGTACTTC	CAISRTSGTQETQYF
.	TRBJ2-5	TRBV6-5	.	TGTGCCAGCACCATAGCGGTTCAAGAGACCCAGTACTTC	CASTIAVQETQYF
.	TRBJ1-1	TRBV6-6	.	TGTGCCAGCAGTTACTACCGGGATCGGAACACTGAAGCTTTCTTT	CASSYYRDRNTEAFF
.	TRBJ1-1	TRBV5-4	TRBD1	TGTGCCAGCAGCTTGCGTAGGGGGCACGGGAACACTGAAGCTTTCTTT	CASSLRRGHGNTEAFF